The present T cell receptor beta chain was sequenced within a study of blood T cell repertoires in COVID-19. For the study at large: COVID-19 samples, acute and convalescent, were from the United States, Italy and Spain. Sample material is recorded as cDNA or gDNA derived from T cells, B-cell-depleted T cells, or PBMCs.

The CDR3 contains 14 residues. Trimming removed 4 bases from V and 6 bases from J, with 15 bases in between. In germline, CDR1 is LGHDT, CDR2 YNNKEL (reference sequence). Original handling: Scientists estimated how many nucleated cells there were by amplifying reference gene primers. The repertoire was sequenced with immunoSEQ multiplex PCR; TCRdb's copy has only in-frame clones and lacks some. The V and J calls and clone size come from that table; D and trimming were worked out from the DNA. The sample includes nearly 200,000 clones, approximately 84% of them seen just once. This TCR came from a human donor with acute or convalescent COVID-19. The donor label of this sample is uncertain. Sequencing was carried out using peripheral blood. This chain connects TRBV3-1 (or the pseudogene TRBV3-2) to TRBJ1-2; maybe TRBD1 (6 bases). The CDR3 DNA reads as TGTGCCAGCAGCCCTTGGGACAATCGGAATGGCTACACCTTC. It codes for CASSPWDNRNGYTF.